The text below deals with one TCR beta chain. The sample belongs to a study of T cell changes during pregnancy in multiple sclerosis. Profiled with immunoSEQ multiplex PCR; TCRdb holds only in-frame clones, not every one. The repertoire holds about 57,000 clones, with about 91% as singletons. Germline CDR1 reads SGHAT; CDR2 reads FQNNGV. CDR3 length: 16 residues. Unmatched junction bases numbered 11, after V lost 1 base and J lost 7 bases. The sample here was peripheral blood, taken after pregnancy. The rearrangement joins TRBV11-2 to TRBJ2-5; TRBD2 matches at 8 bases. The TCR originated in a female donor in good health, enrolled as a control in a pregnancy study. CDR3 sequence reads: CASSLGMTGAGGTQYF. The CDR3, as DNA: TGTGCCAGCAGCTTAGGAATGACGGGGGCGGGGGGGACCCAGTACTTC.